These 25 T cell receptor beta chains originate from one sample sequenced in a study of T cell repertoires in cytomegalovirus infection. TCRdb passed the reads through MiXCR, listing each CDR3 protein once. The top ten clones hold 1.5% to 2% of a sample with 200,000 to 300,000 distinct CDR3 sequences, 9% to 15% of them seen once. Source material: PBMCs. These receptors were obtained from a human donor in good health (CMV status not recorded). Some clones in this sample may be carry-over from other donors' samples.

This clonotype was found many times. This chain joins TRBV5-1 and TRBJ2-3; 8 bases line up with TRBD2. V was clipped by 1 base and J by 3 bases; unmatched bases: 7. Germline-derived CDR1 and CDR2 are SGHRS and YFSETQ. The length of the CDR3 is 16 residues. The CDR3 protein is CASSLPRIAGTDTQYF. In nucleotides, the CDR3 is TGCGCCAGCAGCTTGCCCCGGATAGCGGGGACAGATACGCAGTATTTT.

In this sample, this clonotype turned up a few times. The CDR3: CASSLDQETRVSETQYF. CDR3 bases: TGTGCCAGCAGCTTAGACCAGGAGACCCGGGTGTCGGAGACCCAGTACTTC. The chain couples TRBV7-9 to TRBJ2-5, with no clear D. This CDR3 has 17 residues. Between the trimmed V and J ends, which lost 1 base and 5 bases, there was a span of 20 bases. Germline loops: CDR1 SEHNR, CDR2 FQNEAQ (reference sequence).

This clonotype was seen ten or more times. The V and J genes are TRBV6-2 or TRBV6-3 and TRBJ2-4; D is unresolved. Germline values: CDR1 MNHEY, CDR2 SVGEGT. The CDR3 runs 15 residues. V lost 2 bases and J lost 9, with 17 bases in between. CDR3 in DNA: TGTGCCAGCAGTTACCCGGATTGGTCTCTAGGCATTCAGTACTTC. Translated, it gives CASSYPDWSLGIQYF.

The J gene is TRBJ2-7, the V gene TRBV29-1; 7 nucleotides line up with TRBD1. J lost 5 bases, V lost 4 bases, and 11 bases had no gene match. CDR3 length equals 14 residues. Germline assignment: CDR1 SQVTM and CDR2 ANQGSEA. The CDR3 sequence: CSVGTGTGVHEQYF. CDR3 coding DNA: TGCAGCGTTGGGACCGGAACAGGGGTCCACGAGCAGTACTTC.

A few counts support this clonotype. The chain combines TRBV11-2 with TRBJ2-7, with 7 bases matching TRBD1. With V trimmed by 6 bases and J by 0 bases, 14 bases remained unmatched. The CDR3 extends over 17 amino acids. Germline CDR1 and CDR2: SGHAT and FQNNGV. The CDR3 region is CASSYASGQLVSYEQYF. DNA for the CDR3: TGTGCCAGCAGTTATGCCTCGGGACAGCTTGTCTCCTACGAGCAGTACTTC.

This chain connects TRBV6-8 to TRBJ1-6, with D tentatively TRBD1 (6 bases). Trimming cost V 1 base and J 6 bases, with 13 bases left between them. Germline V gene sequence: CDR1 MNHGY, CDR2 SAAAGT. The CDR3 length is 16 residues. The CDR3 region has the DNA TGTGCCAGCAGTTACTGGGGGAGGGGGAGTAATTCACCCCTCCACTTT. Encoded protein: CASSYWGRGSNSPLHF.

The gene calls are TRBV20-1 and TRBJ2-1, with TRBD1 matching over 7 bases. CDR1 and CDR2 (germline): DFQATT, SNEGSKA (reference sequence). The CDR3 is made up of 14 amino acids. Trimming took 1 base from V and 4 from J; bases not matched to a gene: 4. The CDR3 is CSARGQGSYNEQFF. In DNA form, the CDR3 reads TGCAGTGCTAGAGGACAGGGATCGTACAATGAGCAGTTCTTC.

The chain couples TRBV10-3 to TRBJ1-2; D remains ambiguous. In germline, CDR1 is ENHRY, CDR2 SYGVKD. V lost 2 bases to trimming and J lost 5 bases, with 6 bases between them. The CDR3 spans 12 residues. Here the CDR3 DNA reads TGTGCCATCAGTGAGGAGCGATATGGCTACACCTTC. This gives the protein CAISEERYGYTF.

This clonotype was picked up many times. The chain has TRBV6-2 or TRBV6-3 and TRBJ1-6, with a tentative D call TRBD1 (6 bases). This CDR3 has 18 amino acids. Trimming took 0 bases from V and 0 from J, leaving 12 bases between them. The germline V gene encodes CDR1 MNHEY and CDR2 SVGEGT. The CDR3 protein is CASSYSNGGGSYNSPLHF. The CDR3 region has the DNA TGTGCCAGCAGTTACTCGAATGGAGGGGGCTCCTATAATTCACCCCTCCACTTT.

This clonotype was seen repeatedly, ten times or more. V usage is TRBV20-1 and J usage is TRBJ1-5, with 8 bases fitting TRBD1. The CDR3 has 15 residues. V was pared by 6 bases and J by 1 base, with 8 bases of the junction left unmatched. Germline CDR1 DFQATT, CDR2 SNEGSKA (reference sequence). This chain's CDR3 is CSARPTGGSNQPQHF. CDR3 DNA: TGCAGTGCCCGACCCACAGGGGGAAGCAATCAGCCCCAGCATTTT.

V gene TRBV6-8 combines with J gene TRBJ2-7, with D tentatively TRBD1 (6 bases). V lost 6 bases to trimming and J lost 2 bases, with 14 bases between them. Germline loops: CDR1 MNHGY, CDR2 SAAAGT. This CDR3 has 14 residues. The CDR3 spells CASRSGHLTYEQYF. The CDR3, as DNA: TGTGCCAGCAGATCGGGACATTTGACCTACGAGCAGTACTTC.

This clonotype was recorded at least ten times. The V call is TRBV7-3, the J call TRBJ1-5; a possible D gene is TRBD1 (6 bases). V lost 3 bases to trimming and J lost 10 bases, with 13 bases between them. The germline gives CDR1 SGHTA, CDR2 FQGTGA. The CDR3 totals 13 residues. The CDR3: CASSLGGQGPQHF. In nucleotides, the CDR3 is TGTGCCAGCAGCTTGGGGGGCCAGGGACCCCAGCATTTT.

The table lists this clonotype with many counts. V usage is TRBV7-2 and J usage is TRBJ2-1; D perhaps matches TRBD1 (6 bases). Germline V gives CDR1 SGHTA, CDR2 FQGNSA. The CDR3 runs to 15 residues. Trimming stripped 3 bases from V and 4 bases from J, with 13 bases between. Here the CDR3 DNA reads TGTGCCAGCAGCTTGGGGACAACCCTATACAATGAGCAGTTCTTC. Residues: CASSLGTTLYNEQFF.

This clonotype was found many times. V gene TRBV6-5 combines with J gene TRBJ1-6, with D tentatively TRBD1 (6 bases). Germline-derived CDR1 and CDR2 are MNHEY and SVGAGI. The V gene lost 2 bases and the J gene lost 6 bases, with 14 bases spanning the gap. The CDR3 loop spans 16 amino acids. For the CDR3, the DNA is TGTGCCAGCAGTTACGGCAGGGGATCTTTTAATTCACCCCTCCACTTT. This sequence encodes CASSYGRGSFNSPLHF.

This clonotype was counted between two and nine times. The V gene is TRBV14, the J gene TRBJ2-6; the match to TRBD1 covers 7 bases. The CDR3 extends over 16 amino acids. The ends lost 0 bases at V and 5 bases at J; junction bases unmatched: 4. In germline, CDR1 is SGHDN, CDR2 FVKESK. This chain's CDR3 is CASSQEGGFRANVLTF. The CDR3 bases are TGTGCCAGCAGCCAAGAAGGGGGCTTTAGGGCCAACGTCCTGACTTTC.

This clonotype was counted between two and nine times. The CDR3 region has the DNA TGTGCCAGCAGCTTTGGAAGGATAGCGAGCACCGGGGAGCTGTTTTTT. This encodes CASSFGRIASTGELFF. The V call is TRBV7-3, the J call TRBJ2-2; possibly TRBD2 for D (5 bases). Germline CDR1 SGHTA, CDR2 FQGTGA. V lost 3 bases, J lost 4 bases, and 15 bases lay in between. The CDR3 covers 16 residues. Together with reference TRBV7-3 and TRBJ2-2, the CDR3 gives the full variable domain: GAGVSQTPSNKVTEKGKYVELRCDPISGHTALYWYRQSLGQGPEFLIYFQGTGAADDSGLPNDRFFAVRPEGSVSTLKIQRTERGDSAVYLCASSFGRIASTGELFFGEGSRLTVL.

This clonotype appeared many times. The V gene is TRBV7-3, the J gene TRBJ2-5; 7 positions match TRBD1. The ends lost 2 bases at V and 2 bases at J; junction bases unmatched: 5. Germline V CDR1 and CDR2: SGHTA, FQGTGA. The CDR3 covers 15 residues. The CDR3 coding sequence is TGTGCCAGCAGCTTATCGGGACAGATGCAAGAGACCCAGTACTTC. Residues: CASSLSGQMQETQYF. The whole variable domain, remainder taken from reference TRBV7-3 and TRBJ2-5, is GAGVSQTPSNKVTEKGKYVELRCDPISGHTALYWYRQSLGQGPEFLIYFQGTGAADDSGLPNDRFFAVRPEGSVSTLKIQRTERGDSAVYLCASSLSGQMQETQYFGPGTRLLVL.

This clonotype was observed a handful of times. The chain joins TRBV5-4 to TRBJ2-1; TRBD2 aligns across 7 bases. V lost 4 bases and J lost 0; bases outside the gene matches: 4. The germline CDR1 and CDR2 sequences are SGHNT and YYREEE (reference sequence). The CDR3 extends over 15 amino acids. CDR3 residues: CASSLGTISYNEQFF. The CDR3 DNA follows: TGTGCCAGCAGCCTCGGGACTATCTCCTACAATGAGCAGTTCTTC.

This clonotype was observed at least ten times. In DNA form, the CDR3 reads TGTGCCAGTGAAGACCCCTCGATTCAAGAGACCCAGTACTTC. Its translation is CASEDPSIQETQYF. The V and J genes are TRBV19 and TRBJ2-5, with no clear D. V dropped 8 bases and J dropped 2 bases, with 15 bases sitting between them. The CDR3 is 14 residues long. CDR1 is LNHDA, CDR2 SQIVND, per germline (reference sequence). Full variable domain (outside the CDR3, taken from reference TRBV19 and TRBJ2-5): DGGITQSPKYLFRKEGQNVTLSCEQNLNHDAMYWYRQDPGQGLRLIYYSQIVNDFQKGDIAEGYSVSREKKESFPLTVTSAQKNPTAFYLCASEDPSIQETQYFGPGTRLLVL.

The V and J genes are TRBV19 and TRBJ1-5; 9 bases line up with TRBD1. There are 15 residues in the CDR3. CDR1 is LNHDA, CDR2 SQIVND, per germline (reference sequence). The ends lost 3 bases at V and 6 bases at J; junction bases unmatched: 6. The DNA of the CDR3 is TGTGCCAGTAGTATCGGGGACAGGGATCGTCAGCCCCAGCATTTT. Protein product: CASSIGDRDRQPQHF.

This chain connects TRBV6-2 or TRBV6-3 to TRBJ1-1; unclear D gene. CDR3 size: 12 residues. Per germline, CDR1 MNHEY and CDR2 SVGEGT. The V end was cut by 3 bases, the J end by 11 bases, with 13 bases between. CDR3 sequence: CASSYWTSRAFF. CDR3 coding DNA: TGTGCCAGCAGTTATTGGACCTCGAGGGCTTTCTTT.

This clonotype was picked up many times. The rearrangement uses TRBV7-3 and TRBJ1-1, with D possibly being TRBD1 (5 bases). CDR1 and CDR2 (germline): SGHTA, FQGTGA. The CDR3 covers 14 residues. The V end was cut by 3 bases, the J end by 5 bases, with 13 bases between. CDR3 in DNA: TGTGCCAGCAGCTTTACCGGGACTGGTACTGAAGCTTTCTTT. Its protein product is CASSFTGTGTEAFF.

In its sample, this clonotype was seen many times. The V call is TRBV7-6, the J call TRBJ2-2, with D maybe TRBD1 (6 bases). Germline V CDR1 and CDR2: SGHVS, FNYEAQ. This CDR3 contains 13 residues. Trimming removed 7 bases at V and 6 bases at J, with 12 bases between. CDR3 protein: CASTTGNAGELFF. In DNA form, the CDR3 reads TGTGCCAGCACCACAGGGAATGCCGGGGAGCTGTTTTTT.

In its sample, this clonotype was seen a few times. The chain links TRBV28 to TRBJ1-1; D gene uncertain. Germline CDR1 and CDR2: MDHEN and SYDVKM. V was clipped by 6 bases and J by 6 bases, with 14 bases between them. The CDR3 totals 13 residues. CDR3 sequence: CASSLIRRSEAFF. The CDR3 DNA is TGTGCCAGCAGCCTAATTAGGAGGTCTGAAGCTTTCTTT. Based on the CDR3 plus reference TRBV28 and TRBJ1-1, the full variable domain is DVKVTQSSRYLVKRTGEKVFLECVQDMDHENMFWYRQDPGLGLRLIYFSYDVKMKEKGDIPEGYSVSREKKERFSLILESASTNQTSMYLCASSLIRRSEAFFGQGTRLTVV.

This clonotype appeared many times. This chain links TRBV7-9 with TRBJ2-6; no definite D call. V lost 5 bases, J lost 5 bases, and 7 bases lay in between. The CDR3 has 13 residues. CDR1 and CDR2 from the germline V gene are SEHNR and FQNEAQ (reference sequence). The CDR3 DNA reads TGTGCCAGCAGCACCTCCAGGGCCAACGTCCTGACTTTC. Translation: CASSTSRANVLTF.